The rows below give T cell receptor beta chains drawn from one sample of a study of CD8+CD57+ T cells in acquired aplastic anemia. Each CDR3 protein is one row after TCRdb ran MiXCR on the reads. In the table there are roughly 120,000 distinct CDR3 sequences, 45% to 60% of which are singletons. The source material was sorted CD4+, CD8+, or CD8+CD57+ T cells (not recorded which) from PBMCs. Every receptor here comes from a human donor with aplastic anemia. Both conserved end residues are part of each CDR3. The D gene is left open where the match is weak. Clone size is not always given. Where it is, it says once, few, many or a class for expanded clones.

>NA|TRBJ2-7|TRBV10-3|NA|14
TGTGCCACCCGCCGAAGTAGCGGTGGTAACGAGCAGTACTTC
CATRRSSGGNEQYF
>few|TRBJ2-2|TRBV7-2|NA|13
TGTGCCAGCAGCTTAGCGCGGTCGGGGGAGCTGTTTTTT
CASSLARSGELFF
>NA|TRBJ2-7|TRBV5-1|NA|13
TGCGCCGCCCGGGCAGACACTTCCTACGAGCAGTACTTC
CAARADTSYEQYF
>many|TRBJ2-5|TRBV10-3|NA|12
TGTGCCATCAGTGGCACGCAAGAGACCCAGTACTTC
CAISGTQETQYF
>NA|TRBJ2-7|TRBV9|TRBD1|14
TGTGCCAGCAGCGCCAGGGGGTTGTCCTACGAGCAGTACTTC
CASSARGLSYEQYF
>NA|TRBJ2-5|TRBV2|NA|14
TGTGCCAGCAGTGTTGGTTCTTTTGGTGAGACCCAGTACTTC
CASSVGSFGETQYF
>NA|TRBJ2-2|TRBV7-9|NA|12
TGTGCCAGCAGATGGAGGACCGGGGAGCTGTTTTTT
CASRWRTGELFF
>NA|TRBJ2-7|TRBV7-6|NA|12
TGTGCCAGCAGCCCGGCTTTGGGCGAGCAGTACTTC
CASSPALGEQYF
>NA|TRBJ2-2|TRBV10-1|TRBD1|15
TGCGCCAGCAGCGACAGGGCACCGAACACCGGGGAGCTGTTTTTT
CASSDRAPNTGELFF
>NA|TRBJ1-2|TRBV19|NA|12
TGTGCCAGTAGTACTACTAGGTATGGCTACACCTTC
CASSTTRYGYTF
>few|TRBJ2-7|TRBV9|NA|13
TGTGCCAGCAGCCGCGACATCTCCTACGAGCAGTACTTC
CASSRDISYEQYF
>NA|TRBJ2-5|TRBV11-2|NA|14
TGTGCCAGCAGTCTGGGCCCGGGGTGGGAGACCCAGTACTTC
CASSLGPGWETQYF
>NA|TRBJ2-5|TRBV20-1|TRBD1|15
TGCAGTGCCAACGGCAAGGGGGCATTAGGGGAGACCCAGTACTTC
CSANGKGALGETQYF
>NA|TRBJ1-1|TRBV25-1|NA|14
TGTGCCAGCAGTGAAAAGCAGGGGAGGGCTGAAGCTTTCTTT
CASSEKQGRAEAFF
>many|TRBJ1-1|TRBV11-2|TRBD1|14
TGTGCCAGCAGCCGCCGGGACAGGAACACTGAAGCTTTCTTT
CASSRRDRNTEAFF
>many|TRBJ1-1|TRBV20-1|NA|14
TGCAGTGCTAGAGATTTGGGAGAGGGTGCTGAAGCTTTCTTT
CSARDLGEGAEAFF
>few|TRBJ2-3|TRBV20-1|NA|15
TGCAGTGCTAGGGGACCTGTGCGGGTCGGGGATACGCAGTATTTT
CSARGPVRVGDTQYF
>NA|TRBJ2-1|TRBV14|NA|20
TGTGCCAGCAGCCAAGATCCTTTTTTCTCCGACAATGGGGTTTACAATGAGCAGTTCTTC
CASSQDPFFSDNGVYNEQFF
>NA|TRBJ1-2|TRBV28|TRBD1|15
TGTGCCAGCAGTCCCAGGACGGGACAGGCCTATGGCTACACCTTC
CASSPRTGQAYGYTF
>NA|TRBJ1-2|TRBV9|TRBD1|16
TGTGCCAGCAGCGTAGCCGCACAGGGGCAGGCGAATGGCTACACCTTC
CASSVAAQGQANGYTF
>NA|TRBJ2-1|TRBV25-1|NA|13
TGTGCCAGCAAGGAGAGCTCCTACAATGAGCAGTTCTTC
CASKESSYNEQFF
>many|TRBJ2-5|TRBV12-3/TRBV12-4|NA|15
TGTGCCAGCAGTTTATACGGTCGGGAGAGAGAGACCCAGTACTTC
CASSLYGRERETQYF
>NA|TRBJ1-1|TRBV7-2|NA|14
TGTGCCAGCAGCTTAGCGTTGGTCAGGGCTGAAGCTTTCTTT
CASSLALVRAEAFF
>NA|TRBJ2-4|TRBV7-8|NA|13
TGTGCCAGCAGCTTGGAAAGGGGTAACATTCAGTACTTC
CASSLERGNIQYF
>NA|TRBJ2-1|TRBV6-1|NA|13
TGTGCCAGCAGGGGGAGTCCCTACAATGAGCAGTTCTTC
CASRGSPYNEQFF
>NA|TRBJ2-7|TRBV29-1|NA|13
TGCAGCGTCCTATATAGACAGTCCTACGAGCAGTACTTC
CSVLYRQSYEQYF
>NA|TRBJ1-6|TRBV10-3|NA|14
TGTGCCGGGAGACAACTAGGGACGGCTTCACCCCTCCACTTT
CAGRQLGTASPLHF
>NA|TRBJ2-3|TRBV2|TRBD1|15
TGTGCCAGCTGCTGGACAGGGGGCAGAGGAGATACGCAGTATTTT
CASCWTGGRGDTQYF
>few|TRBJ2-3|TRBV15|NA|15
TGTGCCACCAGCAGAGAAGAAGTGAGCACAGATACGCAGTATTTT
CATSREEVSTDTQYF
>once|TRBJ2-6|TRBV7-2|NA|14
TGTGCCAGCAGCTCAGCTGCTGGGGCCAACGTCCTGACTTTC
CASSSAAGANVLTF
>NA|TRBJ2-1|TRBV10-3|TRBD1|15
TGTGCCATCAGTGAGATCAGGGCGGACCCACAGGGGGAGTTCTTC
CAISEIRADPQGEFF
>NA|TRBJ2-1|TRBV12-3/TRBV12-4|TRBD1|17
TGTGCCAGCAGTTTAGGGGCCTACAGGGGACCCCGTGATGAGCAGTTCTTC
CASSLGAYRGPRDEQFF
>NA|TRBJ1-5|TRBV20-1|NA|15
TGCAGTGCGGACGGGGGTCAGGTGAGCAATCAGCCCCAGCATTTT
CSADGGQVSNQPQHF
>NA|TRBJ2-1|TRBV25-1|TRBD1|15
TGTGCCAGCCCCGGACAGGGGGCCACCTACAATGAGCAGTTCTTC
CASPGQGATYNEQFF
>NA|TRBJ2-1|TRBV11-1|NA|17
TGTGCCAGCAGCGTAGCGCCCCGGGGGGCGCAACACAATGAGCAGTTCTTC
CASSVAPRGAQHNEQFF
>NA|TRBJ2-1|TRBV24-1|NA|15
TGTGCCACCAGTGATTACGGGGCCGGTAGTATGGAGCAGTTCTTC
CATSDYGAGSMEQFF
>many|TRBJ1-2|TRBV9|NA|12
TGTGCCAGCGGGGGCAGGGCGGGTGGCTACACCTTC
CASGGRAGGYTF
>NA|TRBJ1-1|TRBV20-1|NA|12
TGCAGTGCTAGATCTGGGAACACTGAAGCTTTCTTT
CSARSGNTEAFF
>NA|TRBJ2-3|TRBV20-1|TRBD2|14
TGCAGTGCTAGATCGACTAGCGGGGAAGATACGCAGTATTTT
CSARSTSGEDTQYF
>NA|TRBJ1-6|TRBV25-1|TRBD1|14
TGTGCCAGCAGTGACCTCCACAGGGGTTCACCCCTCCACTTT
CASSDLHRGSPLHF
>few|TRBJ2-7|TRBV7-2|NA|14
TGTGCCAGCAGCTTAGACAGGGGGGGCCTCGAGCAGTACTTC
CASSLDRGGLEQYF
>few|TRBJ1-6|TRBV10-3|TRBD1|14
TGTGCCATCAGAAGACAGGGAAAGAATTCACCCCTCCACTTT
CAIRRQGKNSPLHF
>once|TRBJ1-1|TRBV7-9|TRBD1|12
TGTGCCAGCAGCCGACAGGGGACTGAAGCTTTCTTT
CASSRQGTEAFF